The clone carrying this T cell receptor beta chain was seen more than once but under ten times. What it recognizes is unknown. Libraries were prepared by immunoSEQ multiplex PCR; TCRdb keeps only in-frame clonotypes and omits some of them. Of around 250,000 clones in the sample, under 80% were seen once. The CDR3 is 17 residues long. Germline V lookup: CDR1 SEHNR, CDR2 FQNEAQ (reference sequence). V lost 6 bases to trimming and J lost 6 bases; unmatched junction nucleotides: 15. The data were taken from a study of cytotoxic CD8 clonotypes in ibrutinib-treated CLL. Broader study findings: Treatment saw public clonotypes, which were uncommon, either contract or stay stable.

The chain joins TRBV7-9 to TRBJ1-2; 11 nucleotides match TRBD1. The sample was PBMCs, taken after 24 months of ibrutinib treatment. The source is a human donor with chronic lymphocytic leukemia. This CDR3 is CASSWARDRGIMDGYTF. The CDR3 DNA is TGTGCCAGCAGTTGGGCCAGGGACAGGGGGATCATGGATGGCTACACCTTC.